These 31 T cell receptor beta chains share one sample of origin, sequenced in a study of CD8+ T cells in alopecia areata. Indicated treatment: oral pan-JAK inhibitor, 5-10 mg twice daily. RNA was extracted and reverse transcribed into cDNA as the sequencing template. Using immunoSEQ multiplex PCR, the repertoire was profiled, and TCRdb retains in-frame clones only, with some absent. Of 80,000 to 95,000 clones listed, roughly 40% are singletons. The specimen was CD8+ T cells sorted from blood, collected at week 24, from a patient treated with tofacitinib. The source is a human donor with alopecia areata.

The chain recombines TRBV7-9 with TRBJ2-7, with D perhaps TRBD1 or TRBD2 (5 bases each). CDR3 length: 12 amino acids. V was clipped by 5 bases and J by 7 bases, with 12 bases between them. The V gene's germline CDR1 is SEHNR and CDR2 FQNEAQ (reference sequence). CDR3 amino acids: CASSPFEGEQYF. The DNA for the CDR3 is TGTGCCAGCAGCCCCTTCGAGGGGGAGCAGTACTTC.

The J gene is TRBJ2-2, the V gene TRBV28, with D perhaps TRBD2 (6 bases). Germline CDR1 and CDR2: MDHEN and SYDVKM. Deletions cut 11 bases from V and 3 bases from J, with 25 bases between. This CDR3 contains 17 residues. The CDR3 DNA reads as TGTGCCCCCAACCGGGACGGGGGTTATCGGGACACCGGGGAGCTGTTTTTT. This translates into CAPNRDGGYRDTGELFF.

To note about this clone: Other DNA sequences in the same sample also yield this CDR3. The chain uses TRBV30 and TRBJ1-5; 8 nucleotides match TRBD1. Germline V gene sequence: CDR1 GTSNPN, CDR2 SVGIG (reference sequence). Trimming removed 2 bases from V and 0 bases from J; junction bases left unmatched: 3. This CDR3 comprises 15 residues. CDR3 sequence (DNA): TGTGCCTGGAGTACCGGGACAGGTAGCAATCAGCCCCAGCATTTT. It codes for CAWSTGTGSNQPQHF.

The rearrangement uses TRBV2 and TRBJ2-1; TRBD1 aligns across 10 bases. Looked up from germline, CDR1 is SNHLY and CDR2 is FYNNEI. V lost 5 bases to trimming and J lost 1 base; unmatched junction nucleotides: 5. The CDR3 runs to 16 residues. The chain's CDR3 is CASSHPGQGSYNEQFF. CDR3 in DNA: TGTGCCAGCAGTCATCCGGGACAGGGGTCCTACAATGAGCAGTTCTTC.

This clone was seen only a few times. This chain joins TRBV29-1 and TRBJ2-7; D is perhaps TRBD1 (6 bases). The germline CDR1 and CDR2 sequences are SQVTM and ANQGSEA. The CDR3 covers 14 residues. V lost 3 bases and J 2 bases, leaving 14 bases between the germline ends. The CDR3 sequence is CSVEGAGGPYEQYF. CDR3 DNA sequence: TGCAGCGTTGAGGGGGCGGGTGGACCCTACGAGCAGTACTTC.

The J gene is TRBJ2-7, the V gene TRBV29-1; D possibly uses TRBD1 or TRBD2 (5 bases each). This CDR3 region has 12 residues. The germline V gene encodes CDR1 SQVTM and CDR2 ANQGSEA. V lost 7 bases, J lost 5 bases, and 15 bases lay in between. CDR3 in amino acids: CSAGTSAHEQYF. The DNA for the CDR3 is TGCAGCGCCGGGACGTCGGCCCACGAGCAGTACTTC.

This clone was observed a few times. The rearrangement uses TRBV11-2 and TRBJ2-7; maybe TRBD2 (5 bases). The V gene's germline CDR1 is SGHAT and CDR2 FQNNGV. CDR3 length: 14 amino acids. Trimming shortened V by 7 bases and J by 7 bases, and 20 bases separated the two germline ends. The CDR3 loop reads CASTTGEGRSEQYF. The CDR3 DNA reads as TGTGCCAGCACCACCGGGGAAGGTCGATCTGAGCAGTACTTC.

J is TRBJ1-1 and V is TRBV29-1; tentatively, D is TRBD1 (6 bases). The CDR3 totals 15 residues. V shed 7 bases and J shed 0 bases, with 18 bases lying between them. Germline CDR1 SQVTM, CDR2 ANQGSEA. The chain's CDR3 is CSGQDRRRVNTEAFF. CDR3 DNA sequence: TGCAGCGGACAGGACAGACGCCGCGTGAACACTGAAGCTTTCTTT.

The V call is TRBV7-9, the J call TRBJ2-3; no definite D call. V shed 3 bases and J shed 3 bases, with 4 bases lying between them. Germline V gene lookup returns CDR1 SEHNR and CDR2 FQNEAQ (reference sequence). CDR3 length: 12 residues. CDR3 protein: CASSFSTDTQYF. CDR3 sequence (DNA): TGTGCCAGCAGCTTTTCGACAGATACGCAGTATTTT.

V gene TRBV2 combines with J gene TRBJ2-5; D gene uncertain. Germline CDR1 is SNHLY and CDR2 is FYNNEI. V was cut by 3 bases and J by 2 bases, with 13 bases left in between. This CDR3 is built from 15 residues. CDR3 in DNA: TGTGCCAGCAGTGAGGGCCCTTGGTCTCAAGAGACCCAGTACTTC. Protein: CASSEGPWSQETQYF.

The CDR3 DNA is TGTGCCTGGAGTGTAGGGAGGGGCACAGATACGCAGTATTTT. Translating gives CAWSVGRGTDTQYF. The chain carries TRBV30 and TRBJ2-3; 7 bases fit TRBD2. J was trimmed by 1 base and V by 0 bases; bases with no gene match: 1. Germline lookup yields CDR1 GTSNPN and CDR2 SVGIG (reference sequence). The length of the CDR3 is 14 residues.

About this clone itself: One junction end does not reproduce the germline sequence, and a read error may be involved. The chain employs TRBV27 and TRBJ1-5; 7 nucleotides match TRBD1. This CDR3 region has 13 residues. Germline V gene sequence: CDR1 MNHEY, CDR2 SMNVEV (reference sequence). The CDR3 loop reads CATSQGGNQPQHF. CDR3 DNA: TGTGCCACCAGTCAGGGGGGAAATCAGCCCCAGCATTTT.

This clone was seen only a few times. CDR3: CASSEVRASDTQYF. CDR3 DNA sequence: TGTGCCAGCAGTGAGGTGAGGGCGAGTGATACGCAGTATTTT. This chain uses TRBV25-1 with TRBJ2-3; D might be TRBD2 (5 bases). The CDR3 is 14 residues long. Germline CDR1 MGHDK, CDR2 SYGVNS. The V and J ends lost 3 bases and 6 bases respectively, with 13 bases between them.

Only a few counts were recorded for this clone. The chain uses TRBV15 and TRBJ2-7; weak D call: TRBD2 (6 bases). Germline values: CDR1 LNHNV, CDR2 YYDKDF (reference sequence). V was pared by 3 bases and J by 5 bases, with 23 bases between. The CDR3 consists of 17 residues. The CDR3 DNA reads as TGTGCCACCAGCAGCTCTGCTGGGAGACTAGTCAACGACGAGCAGTACTTC. Translation: CATSSSAGRLVNDEQYF.

This clone was recorded a few times. This chain connects TRBV5-1 to TRBJ2-7; a weak D match, TRBD2 (6 bases). The V gene's germline CDR1 is SGHRS and CDR2 YFSETQ. V lost 2 bases to trimming and J lost 4 bases, with 16 bases between them. The CDR3 is made up of 15 amino acids. CDR3 sequence reads: CASSFGIGDLYEQYF. The CDR3 DNA sequence: TGCGCCAGCAGCTTTGGGATTGGGGACTTGTACGAGCAGTACTTC. Based on the CDR3 plus reference TRBV5-1 and TRBJ2-7, the full variable domain is KAGVTQTPRYLIKTRGQQVTLSCSPISGHRSVSWYQQTPGQGLQFLFEYFSETQRNKGNFPGRFSGRQFSNSRSEMNVSTLELGDSALYLCASSFGIGDLYEQYFGPGTRLTVT.

This clone was found a few times. The V gene is TRBV4-3, the J gene TRBJ2-7; D perhaps matches TRBD2 (6 bases). CDR1 and CDR2 (germline): LGHNA, YSLEER. The CDR3 runs 16 residues. With 0 bases removed from V and 2 bases from J, the gap between germline ends came to 14 bases. CDR3: CASSQDPLAPAYEQYF. The CDR3 bases are TGCGCCAGCAGCCAAGATCCCCTAGCGCCCGCCTACGAGCAGTACTTC.

This clone was seen a few times. This chain's CDR3 is CASSLDTGTADTQYF. In DNA form, the CDR3 reads TGTGCCAGCAGCTTAGATACAGGGACCGCAGATACGCAGTATTTT. This chain joins TRBV7-2 and TRBJ2-3; the D gene is possibly TRBD1 (6 bases). The CDR3 has 15 residues. CDR1 is SGHTA and CDR2 is FQGNSA in the germline V gene. V lost 1 base and J 4 bases, leaving 12 bases between the germline ends.

A word on this clone: In the same sample, other DNA sequences code for this CDR3. The gene calls are TRBV4-1 and TRBJ2-7; the match to TRBD2 covers 9 bases. The CDR3 spans 14 residues. With 3 bases clipped from V and 0 bases from J, the junction kept 0 bases outside the gene matches. Germline V lookup: CDR1 MGHRA, CDR2 YSYEKL. The CDR3 spells CASSQTSGSYEQYF. CDR3 coding DNA: TGCGCCAGCAGCCAGACTAGCGGCTCCTACGAGCAGTACTTC.

This clone came up a few times. This chain joins TRBV4-2 and TRBJ1-1, with D maybe TRBD1 (6 bases). Germline V gives CDR1 LGHNA, CDR2 YNFKEQ. V shed 0 bases and J shed 8 bases, with 13 bases lying between them. The CDR3 length is 14 residues. The CDR3 sequence: CASSQDRRGPEAFF. The DNA of the CDR3 is TGTGCCAGCAGCCAAGACCGCAGGGGCCCAGAAGCTTTCTTT.

The CDR3 nucleotides read TGTGCCAGCAGCGAAGGGACAGGGGATACGCAGTATTTT. This encodes CASSEGTGDTQYF. The chain carries TRBV9 and TRBJ2-3, with 9 bases matching TRBD1. There are 13 residues in the CDR3. The V gene's germline CDR1 is SGDLS and CDR2 YYNGEE. Losses at the gene ends were 3 bases for V and 6 bases for J; bases not matched to a gene: 2.

This clone was recorded many times. A far larger clone is off by one base, so a read error is likely. The same CDR3 can be traced to other DNA sequences in this sample. The rearrangement uses TRBV7-9 and TRBJ1-1; D is undetermined. Germline loops: CDR1 SEHNR, CDR2 FQNEAQ (reference sequence). V was pared by 3 bases and J by 1 base, with 3 bases between. The CDR3 length is 12 residues. This CDR3 is CASSFGNTEAFF. In DNA, the CDR3 is TGTGCCAGCAGCTTCGGGAACACTGAAGCTTTCTTT. Supplemented by reference TRBV7-9 and TRBJ1-1, the full variable domain reads DTGVSQNPRHKITKRGQNVTFRCDPISEHNRLYWYRQTLGQGPEFLTYFQNEAQLEKSRLLSDRFSAERPKGSFSTLEIQRTEQGDSAMYLCASSFGNTEAFFGQGTRLTVV.

The chain employs TRBV27 and TRBJ2-7, with 9 bases fitting TRBD1. The CDR3 runs 14 residues. J was trimmed by 3 bases and V by 5 bases; bases with no gene match: 5. The germline V gene has CDR1 MNHEY and CDR2 SMNVEV (reference sequence). In DNA, the CDR3 is TGTGCCAGCAGTCCTTTGGGACAGGGCTACGAGCAGTACTTC. Protein: CASSPLGQGYEQYF.

This clone was seen only a few times. The chain combines TRBV30 with TRBJ1-1; unclear D gene. Deletions cut 4 bases from V and 4 bases from J, with 16 bases between. CDR3 size: 14 residues. Germline V gene sequence: CDR1 GTSNPN, CDR2 SVGIG (reference sequence). This CDR3 reads CAWTLMGGSTEAFF. CDR3 bases: TGTGCCTGGACCCTCATGGGAGGGAGCACTGAAGCTTTCTTT.

This clone was found a few times. The V gene is TRBV7-9, the J gene TRBJ2-1; D gene uncertain. Germline V gene lookup returns CDR1 SEHNR and CDR2 FQNEAQ (reference sequence). V was trimmed by 3 bases and J by 6 bases, leaving 12 bases between them. The CDR3 is 14 amino acids. The CDR3 region has the DNA TGTGCCAGCAGCTTTTTCCAGAAGCCCAATGAGCAGTTCTTC. Its protein product is CASSFFQKPNEQFF.

This clone was seen only a few times. The chain combines TRBV29-1 with TRBJ2-7, with 13 positions matching TRBD2. In germline, CDR1 is SQVTM, CDR2 ANQGSEA. Germline trimming cut 1 base from V and 12 bases from J; bases unmatched to any gene: 3. This CDR3 has 12 residues. Written as DNA, the CDR3 is TGCAGCGTTGAAGGGACTAGCGGGAGTCGGTACTTC. Residues: CSVEGTSGSRYF.

V usage is TRBV27 and J usage is TRBJ1-2; no definite D call. This CDR3 has 13 residues. Trimming removed 3 bases at V and 0 bases at J, with 5 bases between. In germline, CDR1 is MNHEY, CDR2 SMNVEV (reference sequence). The CDR3 loop is CASSLSANYGYTF. DNA of the CDR3: TGTGCCAGCAGTTTGTCGGCTAACTATGGCTACACCTTC.

This clone showed up just a few times. The rearrangement uses TRBV30 and TRBJ2-5, with TRBD1 as a possible D gene (6 bases). Germline values: CDR1 GTSNPN, CDR2 SVGIG (reference sequence). The V end was cut by 2 bases, the J end by 1 base, with 14 bases between. This CDR3 spans 15 amino acids. CDR3 residues: CAWSHHTGSQETQYF. The CDR3 DNA follows: TGTGCCTGGAGTCACCATACAGGGTCCCAAGAGACCCAGTACTTC. Full variable domain (missing parts from reference TRBV30 and TRBJ2-5): SQTIHQWPATLVQPVGSPLSLECTVEGTSNPNLYWYRQAAGRGLQLLFYSVGIGQISSEVPQNLSASRPQDRQFILSSKKLLLSDSGFYLCAWSHHTGSQETQYFGPGTRLLVL.

The chain links TRBV5-1 to TRBJ2-3, with 9 bases that match TRBD2. Germline V gene data show CDR1 as SGHRS and CDR2 as YFSETQ. J gave up 2 bases and V 3 bases, and 4 bases lay outside the gene matches. This CDR3 has 15 residues. CDR3 bases: TGCGCCAGCAGCTGGGCGGGAGGGCTCACAGATACGCAGTATTTT. Its translation is CASSWAGGLTDTQYF.

V gene TRBV6-6 combines with J gene TRBJ2-7, with 7 bases aligning to TRBD1. CDR1 and CDR2 (germline): MNHNY, SVGAGI (reference sequence). With 7 bases clipped from V and 6 bases from J, the junction kept 6 bases outside the gene matches. This CDR3 region has 12 residues. CDR3 sequence: CASTSTGAEQYF. As DNA, the CDR3 is TGTGCCAGCACCTCTACAGGGGCCGAGCAGTACTTC.

In DNA form, the CDR3 reads TGCGCCAGCAGCTTGGGGACAGGAATAGATGCGGGTGAGCAGTACTTC. This codes for CASSLGTGIDAGEQYF. The chain links TRBV5-1 to TRBJ2-7, with 7 bases lining up with TRBD1. J gave up 7 bases and V 0 bases, and 13 bases lay outside the gene matches. From germline, CDR1 is SGHRS and CDR2 YFSETQ. The CDR3 is made up of 16 amino acids.

This clone was seen a single time. The chain recombines TRBV27 with TRBJ1-5; D is undetermined. Per germline, CDR1 MNHEY and CDR2 SMNVEV (reference sequence). The V and J ends lost 8 bases and 4 bases respectively, with 12 bases between them. The CDR3 consists of 13 residues. As DNA, the CDR3 is TGTGCCAGCTCTCTCGGGGAGAATCAGCCCCAGCATTTT. Residues: CASSLGENQPQHF.